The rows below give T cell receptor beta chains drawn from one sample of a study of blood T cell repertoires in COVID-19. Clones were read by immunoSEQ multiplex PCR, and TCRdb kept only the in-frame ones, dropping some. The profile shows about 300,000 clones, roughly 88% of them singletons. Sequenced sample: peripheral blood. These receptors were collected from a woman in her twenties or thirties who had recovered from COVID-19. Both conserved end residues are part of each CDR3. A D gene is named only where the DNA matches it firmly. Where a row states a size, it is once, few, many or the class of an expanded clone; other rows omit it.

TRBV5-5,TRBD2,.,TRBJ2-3,CASSFTGLAGSRTDTQYF,TGTGCCAGCAGCTTCACCGGACTAGCGGGGTCCCGCACAGATACGCAGTATTTT
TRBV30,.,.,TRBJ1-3,CAWRRPGNGNTIYF,TGTGCCTGGCGGAGGCCGGGGAACGGAAACACCATATATTTT
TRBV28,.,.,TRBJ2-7,CASSINYEQYF,TGTGCCAGCAGTATTAACTACGAGCAGTACTTC
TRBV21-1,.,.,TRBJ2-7,CASSERPHKGTAFYEQYF,TGTGCCAGCAGCGAGCGCCCCCATAAAGGGACAGCATTTTACGAGCAGTACTTC
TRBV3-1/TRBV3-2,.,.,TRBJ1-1,CASSQVDGLEAFF,TGTGCCAGCAGCCAAGTCGACGGACTTGAAGCTTTCTTT
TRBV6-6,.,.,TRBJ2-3,CASSYGYTVSDTQYF,TGTGCCAGCAGTTATGGTTATACGGTTTCAGATACGCAGTATTTT
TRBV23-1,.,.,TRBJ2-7,CGLVLTSYEQYF,TGCGGTCTAGTTTTAACCTCCTACGAGCAGTACTTC
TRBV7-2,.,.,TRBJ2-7,CASSPLGGSGYEQYF,TGTGCCAGCAGCCCCTTGGGCGGTAGCGGCTACGAGCAGTACTTC
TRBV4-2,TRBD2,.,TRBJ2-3,CASMRWGGTDTQYF,TGTGCCAGCATGCGGTGGGGGGGGACAGATACGCAGTATTTT
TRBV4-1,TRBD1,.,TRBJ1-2,CASRPGQGYGYTF,TGCGCCAGCAGGCCTGGACAGGGCTATGGCTACACCTTC
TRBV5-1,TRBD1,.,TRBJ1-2,CASSLVAGGAGYGYTF,TGCGCCAGCAGCTTGGTAGCAGGGGGCGCGGGCTATGGCTACACCTTC
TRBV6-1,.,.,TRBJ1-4,CASSGMAQGFTTNEKLFF,TGTGCCAGCAGTGGGATGGCACAGGGCTTTACAACTAATGAAAAACTGTTTTTT
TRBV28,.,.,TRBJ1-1,CASSLTAAAAFF,TGTGCCAGCAGTTTAACGGCTGCGGCAGCTTTCTTT
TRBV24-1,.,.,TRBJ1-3,CATESSGNTIYF,TGTGCCACCGAGAGCTCTGGAAACACCATATATTTT
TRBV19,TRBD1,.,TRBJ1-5,CASIAVGGQGANQPQHF,TGTGCCAGTATCGCCGTGGGTGGACAGGGGGCAAATCAGCCCCAGCATTTT
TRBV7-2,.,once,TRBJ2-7,CASSSTGSYEQYF,TGTGCCAGCAGTTCTACAGGTTCCTACGAGCAGTACTTC
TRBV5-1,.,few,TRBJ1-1,CASRGQGSSTEAFF,TGCGCCAGCAGGGGGCAGGGATCGTCCACTGAAGCTTTCTTT
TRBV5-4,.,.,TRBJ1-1,CASSLYGEAFF,TGTGCCAGCAGCTTGTACGGGGAAGCTTTCTTT
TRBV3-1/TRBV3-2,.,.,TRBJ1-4,CASSQVREKLFF,TGTGCCAGCAGCCAAGTCAGGGAAAAACTGTTTTTT
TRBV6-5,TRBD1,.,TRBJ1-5,CASTNRAGGNQPQHF,TGTGCCAGCACCAACAGGGCAGGGGGGAATCAGCCCCAGCATTTT
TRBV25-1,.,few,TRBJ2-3,CASSLGGDTQYF,TGTGCCAGCAGCCTAGGGGGAGATACGCAGTATTTT
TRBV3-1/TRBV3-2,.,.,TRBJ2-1,CASSPRVGGGSYNEQFF,TGTGCCAGCAGTCCTCGGGTGGGAGGGGGCTCCTACAATGAGCAGTTCTTC
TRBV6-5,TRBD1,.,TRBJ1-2,CASRTGTAHFGYTF,TGTGCCAGCAGGACCGGGACAGCGCATTTTGGCTACACCTTC
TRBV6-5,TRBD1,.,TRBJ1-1,CASSLRQGLNTEAFF,TGTGCCAGCAGTCTACGACAGGGGCTGAACACTGAAGCTTTCTTT
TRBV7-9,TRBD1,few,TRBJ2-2,CASTGQGNTGELFF,TGTGCCAGCACTGGACAGGGAAACACCGGGGAGCTGTTTTTT
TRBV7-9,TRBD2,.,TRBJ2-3,CASSYQRGPADTQYF,TGTGCCAGCAGCTATCAGCGGGGGCCCGCAGATACGCAGTATTTT
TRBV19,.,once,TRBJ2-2,CASSIGGQGTGELFF,TGTGCCAGTAGTATAGGGGGGCAGGGCACCGGGGAGCTGTTTTTT